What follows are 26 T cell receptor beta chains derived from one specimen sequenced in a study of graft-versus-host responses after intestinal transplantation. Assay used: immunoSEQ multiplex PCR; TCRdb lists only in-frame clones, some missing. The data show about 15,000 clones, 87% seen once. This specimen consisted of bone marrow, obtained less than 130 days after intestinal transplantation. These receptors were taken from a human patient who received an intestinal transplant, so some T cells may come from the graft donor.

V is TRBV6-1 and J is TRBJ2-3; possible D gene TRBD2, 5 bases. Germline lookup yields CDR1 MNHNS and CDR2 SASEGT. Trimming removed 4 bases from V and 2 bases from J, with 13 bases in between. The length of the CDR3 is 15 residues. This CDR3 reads CASSVSGTITDTQYF. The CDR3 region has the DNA TGTGCCAGCAGTGTGAGCGGAACCATCACAGATACGCAGTATTTT.

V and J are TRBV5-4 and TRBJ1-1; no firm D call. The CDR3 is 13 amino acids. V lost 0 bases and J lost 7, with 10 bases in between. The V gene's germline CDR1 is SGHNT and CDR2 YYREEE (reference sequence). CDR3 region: CASSLVEAREAFF. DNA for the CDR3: TGTGCCAGCAGCTTGGTGGAGGCTCGTGAAGCTTTCTTT.

Here the CDR3 DNA reads TGTGCCAGCAGCCCCGTACCCCGGGACGAAAAACTGTTTTTT. As protein: CASSPVPRDEKLFF. The chain has TRBV27 and TRBJ1-4; D is perhaps TRBD1 (5 bases). Germline V CDR1 and CDR2: MNHEY, SMNVEV (reference sequence). The V gene lost 6 bases and the J gene lost 8 bases, with 16 bases spanning the gap. CDR3 length: 14 residues.

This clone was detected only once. The CDR3 coding sequence is TGTGCCAGCTGGGGGACTGTGAACACCGGGGAGCTGTTTTTT. As protein: CASWGTVNTGELFF. V and J are TRBV28 and TRBJ2-2; a weak D match, TRBD2 (6 bases). Germline loops: CDR1 MDHEN, CDR2 SYDVKM. This CDR3 is built from 14 residues. The V end lost 8 bases, the J end lost 1 base, and 11 bases lay between the germline ends.

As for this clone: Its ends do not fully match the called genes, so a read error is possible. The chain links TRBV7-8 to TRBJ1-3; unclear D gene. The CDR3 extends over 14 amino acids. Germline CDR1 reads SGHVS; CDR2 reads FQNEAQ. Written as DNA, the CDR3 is TGTGCCAGCAGCCTAGCGGGGTCTGGAAACACCATATATTTT. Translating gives CASSLAGSGNTIYF.

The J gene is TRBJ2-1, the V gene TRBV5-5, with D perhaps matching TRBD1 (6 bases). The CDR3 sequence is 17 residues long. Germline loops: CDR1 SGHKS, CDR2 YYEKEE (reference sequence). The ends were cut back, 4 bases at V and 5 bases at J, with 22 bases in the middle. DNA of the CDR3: TGTGCCAGCAGCCCCAGGGGTCCGGGGACGACGGACAATGAGCAGTTCTTC. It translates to CASSPRGPGTTDNEQFF.

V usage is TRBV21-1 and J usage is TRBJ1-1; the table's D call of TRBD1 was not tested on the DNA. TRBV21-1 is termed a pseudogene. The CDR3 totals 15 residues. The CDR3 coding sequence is TGTGCCAGCAGCAAAATGCAGGGATGGTTAACTGAAGCTTTCTTT. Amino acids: CASSKMQGWLTEAFF.

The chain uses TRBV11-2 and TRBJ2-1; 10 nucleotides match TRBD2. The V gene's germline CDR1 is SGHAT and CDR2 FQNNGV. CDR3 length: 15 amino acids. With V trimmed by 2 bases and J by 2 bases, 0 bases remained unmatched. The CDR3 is CASSLLAGAYNEQFF. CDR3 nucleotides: TGTGCCAGCAGCTTACTAGCGGGAGCCTACAATGAGCAGTTCTTC.

CDR3 nucleotides: TGTGCCAGCGCTCGGGACAGCACCTACGAGCAGTACTTC. Translating gives CASARDSTYEQYF. The rearrangement links TRBV27 to TRBJ2-7; 7 bases fit TRBD1. The CDR3 has 13 amino acids. Germline CDR1 MNHEY, CDR2 SMNVEV (reference sequence). V shed 8 bases and J 2 bases; nucleotides not matched to a gene: 6.

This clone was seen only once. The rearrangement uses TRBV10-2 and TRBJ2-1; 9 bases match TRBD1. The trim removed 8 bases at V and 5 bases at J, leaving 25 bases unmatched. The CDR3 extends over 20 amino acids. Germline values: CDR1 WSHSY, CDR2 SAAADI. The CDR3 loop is CASSGSRSVPQGAHDNEQFF. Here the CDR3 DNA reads TGCGCCAGCTCAGGGAGCAGGAGTGTACCACAGGGGGCTCACGACAATGAGCAGTTCTTC.

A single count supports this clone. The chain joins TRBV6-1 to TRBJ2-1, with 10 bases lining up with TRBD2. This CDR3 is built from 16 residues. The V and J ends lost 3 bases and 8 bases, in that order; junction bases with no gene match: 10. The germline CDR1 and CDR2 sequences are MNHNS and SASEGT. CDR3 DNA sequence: TGTGCCAGCAGTGATTTGGCGTCTAGCGGGAGCTATGAGCAGTTCTTC. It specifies CASSDLASSGSYEQFF.

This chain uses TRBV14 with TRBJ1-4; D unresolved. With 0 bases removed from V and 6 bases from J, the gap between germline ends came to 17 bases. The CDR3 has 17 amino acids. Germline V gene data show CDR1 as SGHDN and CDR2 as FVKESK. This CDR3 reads CASSQESLDRIDEKLFF. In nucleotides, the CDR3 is TGTGCCAGCAGCCAAGAATCCCTGGACCGAATTGATGAAAAACTGTTTTTT.

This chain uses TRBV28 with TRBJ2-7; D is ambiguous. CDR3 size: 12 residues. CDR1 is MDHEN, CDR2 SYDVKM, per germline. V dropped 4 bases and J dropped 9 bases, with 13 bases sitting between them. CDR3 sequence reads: CASSYDGRWQYF. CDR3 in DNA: TGTGCCAGCAGTTATGATGGAAGATGGCAGTACTTC.

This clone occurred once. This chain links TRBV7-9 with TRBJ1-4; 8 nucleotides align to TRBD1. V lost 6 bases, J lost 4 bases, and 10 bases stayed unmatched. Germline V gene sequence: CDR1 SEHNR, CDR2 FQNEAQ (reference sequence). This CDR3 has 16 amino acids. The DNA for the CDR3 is TGTGCCAGCAGGCTAGACAGGGGCCCTTTTAATGAAAAACTGTTTTTT. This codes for CASRLDRGPFNEKLFF.

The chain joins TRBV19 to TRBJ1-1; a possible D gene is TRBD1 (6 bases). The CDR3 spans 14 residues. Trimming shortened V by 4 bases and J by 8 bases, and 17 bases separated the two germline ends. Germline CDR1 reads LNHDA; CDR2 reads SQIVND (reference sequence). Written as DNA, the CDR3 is TGTGCCAGTAGTACTATATATAAGGACAGCGAAGCTTTCTTT. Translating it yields CASSTIYKDSEAFF. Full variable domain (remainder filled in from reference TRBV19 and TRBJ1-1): DGGITQSPKYLFRKEGQNVTLSCEQNLNHDAMYWYRQDPGQGLRLIYYSQIVNDFQKGDIAEGYSVSREKKESFPLTVTSAQKNPTAFYLCASSTIYKDSEAFFGQGTRLTVV.

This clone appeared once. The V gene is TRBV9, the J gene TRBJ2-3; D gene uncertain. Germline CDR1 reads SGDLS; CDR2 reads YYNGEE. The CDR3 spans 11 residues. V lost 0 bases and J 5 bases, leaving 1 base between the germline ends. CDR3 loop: CASSVGDTQYF. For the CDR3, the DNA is TGTGCCAGCAGCGTAGGAGATACGCAGTATTTT. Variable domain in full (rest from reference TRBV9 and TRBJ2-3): DSGVTQTPKHLITATGQRVTLRCSPRSGDLSVYWYQQSLDQGLQFLIQYYNGEERAKGNILERFSAQQFPDLHSELNLSSLELGDSALYFCASSVGDTQYFGPGTRLTVL.

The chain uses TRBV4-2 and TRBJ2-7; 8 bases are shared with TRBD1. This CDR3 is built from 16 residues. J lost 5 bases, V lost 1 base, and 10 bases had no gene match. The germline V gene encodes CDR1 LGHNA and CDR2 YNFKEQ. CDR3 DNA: TGTGCCAGCAGCCAAGCAGGACAGGGCTTCACCGACGAGCAGTACTTC. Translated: CASSQAGQGFTDEQYF.

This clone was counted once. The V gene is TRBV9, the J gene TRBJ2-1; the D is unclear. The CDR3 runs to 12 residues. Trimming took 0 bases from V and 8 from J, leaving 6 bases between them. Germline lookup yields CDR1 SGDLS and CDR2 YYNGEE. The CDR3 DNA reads TGTGCCAGCAGCGTAGCTTTGGATGAGCAGTTCTTC. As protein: CASSVALDEQFF.

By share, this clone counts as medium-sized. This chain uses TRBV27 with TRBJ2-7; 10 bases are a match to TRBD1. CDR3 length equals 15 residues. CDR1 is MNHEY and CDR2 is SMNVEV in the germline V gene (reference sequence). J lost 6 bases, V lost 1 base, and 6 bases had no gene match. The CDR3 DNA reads TGTGCCAGCAGTTTATACTCCGGGACAGGGGTCGAGCAGTACTTC. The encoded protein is CASSLYSGTGVEQYF.

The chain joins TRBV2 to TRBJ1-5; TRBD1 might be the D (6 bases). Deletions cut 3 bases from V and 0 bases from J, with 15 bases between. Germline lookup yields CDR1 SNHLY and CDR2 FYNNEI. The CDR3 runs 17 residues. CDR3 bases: TGTGCCAGCAGTGATTTGAGACAGGCGAATAGCAATCAGCCCCAGCATTTT. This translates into CASSDLRQANSNQPQHF.

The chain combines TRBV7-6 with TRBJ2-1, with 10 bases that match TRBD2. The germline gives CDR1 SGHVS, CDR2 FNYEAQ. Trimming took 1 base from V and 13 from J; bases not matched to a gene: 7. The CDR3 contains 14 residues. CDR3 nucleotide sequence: TGTGCCAGCAGCTTAGGGACTAGCGGTTTAAAACAGTTCTTC. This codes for CASSLGTSGLKQFF.

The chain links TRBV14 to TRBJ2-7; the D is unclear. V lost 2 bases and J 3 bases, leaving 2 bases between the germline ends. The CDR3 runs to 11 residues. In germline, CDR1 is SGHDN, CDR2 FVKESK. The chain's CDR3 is CASSQYYEQYF. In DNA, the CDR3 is TGTGCCAGCAGCCAATACTACGAGCAGTACTTC.

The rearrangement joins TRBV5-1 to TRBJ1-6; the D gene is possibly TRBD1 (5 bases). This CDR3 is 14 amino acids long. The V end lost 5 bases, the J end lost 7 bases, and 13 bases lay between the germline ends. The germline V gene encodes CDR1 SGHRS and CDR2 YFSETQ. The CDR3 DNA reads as TGCGCCAGCAGAGTTGAGACAGCAAATTCACCCCTCCACTTT. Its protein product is CASRVETANSPLHF. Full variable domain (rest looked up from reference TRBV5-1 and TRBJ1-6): KAGVTQTPRYLIKTRGQQVTLSCSPISGHRSVSWYQQTPGQGLQFLFEYFSETQRNKGNFPGRFSGRQFSNSRSEMNVSTLELGDSALYLCASRVETANSPLHFGNGTRLTVT.

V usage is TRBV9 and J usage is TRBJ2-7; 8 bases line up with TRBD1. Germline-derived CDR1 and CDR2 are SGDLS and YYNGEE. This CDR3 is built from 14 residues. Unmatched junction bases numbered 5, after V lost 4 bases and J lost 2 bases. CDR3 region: CASSHGQGTYEQYF. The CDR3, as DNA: TGTGCCAGCAGCCACGGACAGGGTACCTACGAGCAGTACTTC.

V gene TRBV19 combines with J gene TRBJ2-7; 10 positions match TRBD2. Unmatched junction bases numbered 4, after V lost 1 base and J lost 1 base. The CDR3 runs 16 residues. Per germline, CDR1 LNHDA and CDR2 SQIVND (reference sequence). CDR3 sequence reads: CASSIGTSGRSYEQYF. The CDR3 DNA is TGTGCCAGTAGTATAGGGACTAGCGGAAGATCCTACGAGCAGTACTTC.

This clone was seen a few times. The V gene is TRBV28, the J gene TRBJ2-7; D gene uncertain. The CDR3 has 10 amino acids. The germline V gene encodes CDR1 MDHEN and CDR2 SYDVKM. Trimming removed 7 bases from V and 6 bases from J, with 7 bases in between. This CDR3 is CASNGAEQYF. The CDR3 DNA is TGTGCCAGCAACGGCGCCGAGCAGTACTTC.